This T cell receptor beta chain was identified during a study of cytomegalovirus exposure and HLA in healthy donors. Study-wide findings and caveats: In a later analysis, most CMV-associated TCR beta chains appeared HLA-restricted. Using the classifier, cytomegalovirus status was reportedly diagnosed with high specificity and sensitivity. The authors confirmed in vitro that a few CMV-associated chains were specific for CMV antigens.

This clone was observed a handful of times. The antigen remains unidentified. The PCR ran on 60 Vbeta and 13 Jbeta primers. The protocol was immunoSEQ multiplex PCR, while the TCRdb copy is restricted to in-frame clones and leaves out a portion. The table shows approximately 160,000 clones, with 81% occurring only once. The sequence came from a young woman in good health and CMV-seronegative. Sequenced material: PBMCs.

CDR3 protein: CASSSYRDRGGGTEAFF. The CDR3 coding sequence is TGCGCCAGCAGCTCCTACCGGGACAGGGGCGGGGGCACTGAAGCTTTCTTT. The chain links TRBV5-1 to TRBJ1-1; 10 nucleotides line up with TRBD1. The V gene end was trimmed by 3 bases and the J gene end by 4 bases; junction bases not matched to a gene: 12. The germline CDR1 and CDR2 sequences are SGHRS and YFSETQ. The CDR3 spans 17 residues.